The 32 T cell receptor beta chains below were found in one sample sequenced in a study of cytomegalovirus exposure and HLA in healthy donors. Measured with immunoSEQ multiplex PCR; TCRdb has only the in-frame clones, and not every one. Of a few hundred thousand clones in the sample, about nine tenths are singletons; the top ten hold over 0.8%. Sequencing was performed on PBMCs. These TCRs come from a woman between 18 and 30 years old in good health and CMV-seronegative.

The chain couples TRBV6-6 to TRBJ1-4; D gene uncertain. The germline gives CDR1 MNHNY, CDR2 SVGAGI (reference sequence). CDR3 length: 11 amino acids. The ends were cut back, 8 bases at V and 5 bases at J, with 6 bases in the middle. The CDR3 DNA reads as TGTGCCAGCGCCGGGAATGAAAAACTGTTTTTT. Residues: CASAGNEKLFF.

The chain links TRBV30 to TRBJ2-5; D is unclear. CDR3 length: 12 residues. The germline V gene has CDR1 GTSNPN and CDR2 SVGIG (reference sequence). The germline V and J ends were trimmed by 1 base and 1 base, with 4 bases remaining between them. DNA of the CDR3: TGTGCCTGGAGTGGTAGCCAAGAGACCCAGTACTTC. Amino acids: CAWSGSQETQYF.

The V gene is TRBV9, the J gene TRBJ2-5, with a possible D match to TRBD2 (6 bases). V lost 2 bases, J lost 1 base, and 12 bases lay in between. Germline V lookup: CDR1 SGDLS, CDR2 YYNGEE. There are 15 residues in the CDR3. In DNA, the CDR3 is TGTGCCAGCAGCGTCACCAGCGGGCCCCAAGAGACCCAGTACTTC. Its translation: CASSVTSGPQETQYF.

The rearrangement uses TRBV29-1 and TRBJ2-1, with TRBD2 matching 14 bases. V lost 8 bases, J lost 2 bases, and 8 bases stayed unmatched. CDR1 SQVTM and CDR2 ANQGSEA come from the germline V gene. The CDR3 runs to 16 residues. CDR3 DNA: TGCAGCTCAGAGGGACTAGCGGGAGCAACCTACAATGAGCAGTTCTTC. This sequence encodes CSSEGLAGATYNEQFF.

The chain carries TRBV7-2 and TRBJ2-2; 9 nucleotides line up with TRBD2. Germline assignment: CDR1 SGHTA and CDR2 FQGNSA. The CDR3 has 15 amino acids. The J segment lost 7 bases and the V segment lost 4 bases, leaving 7 bases of the junction unmatched. The CDR3 loop reads CASSSRLAVIGELFF. The CDR3 DNA reads as TGTGCCAGCAGCTCCCGACTAGCGGTTATCGGGGAGCTGTTTTTT.

The chain is built from TRBV25-1 and TRBJ2-7; D gene unclear. Trimming left V 0 bases short and J 7 bases short, with 16 bases between. Per germline, CDR1 MGHDK and CDR2 SYGVNS. The CDR3 is 15 amino acids. Here the CDR3 DNA reads TGTGCCAGCAGTGAATACCTGGCCCCTACGAGGGAGCAGTACTTC. Its translation: CASSEYLAPTREQYF.

The chain uses TRBV29-1 and TRBJ2-5; weak D call: TRBD2 (5 bases). This CDR3 has 13 residues. Trimming took 7 bases from V and 0 from J, leaving 12 bases between them. Looked up from germline, CDR1 is SQVTM and CDR2 is ANQGSEA. CDR3 DNA: TGCAGCGCTGCGGGCGGTAACCAAGAGACCCAGTACTTC. Amino acids: CSAAGGNQETQYF.

The chain links TRBV9 to TRBJ2-7, with D maybe TRBD2 (5 bases). The germline V gene has CDR1 SGDLS and CDR2 YYNGEE. The CDR3 is 14 residues long. Trimming removed 2 bases from V and 3 bases from J, with 12 bases in between. Written as DNA, the CDR3 is TGTGCCAGCAGCGTCGCGGGCATAAGCTACGAGCAGTACTTC. It codes for CASSVAGISYEQYF.

This chain joins TRBV5-4 and TRBJ2-2; 10 nucleotides line up with TRBD1. The germline gives CDR1 SGHNT, CDR2 YYREEE (reference sequence). The CDR3 is made up of 17 amino acids. Trimming at V came to 4 bases and at J to 1 base, leaving 7 bases not matched to a gene. CDR3 residues: CASSPGGQGRNTGELFF. CDR3 sequence (DNA): TGTGCCAGCAGCCCCGGGGGACAGGGGCGGAACACCGGGGAGCTGTTTTTT.

The chain is built from TRBV28 and TRBJ1-5, with D possibly being TRBD1 (5 bases). With 5 bases removed from V and 7 bases from J, the gap between germline ends came to 15 bases. This CDR3 is 14 amino acids long. Germline CDR1 is MDHEN and CDR2 is SYDVKM. DNA of the CDR3: TGTGCCAGCAGTCCCCCGTGGGGCACCCAGCCCCAGCATTTT. Encoded protein: CASSPPWGTQPQHF.

The V call is TRBV20-1, the J call TRBJ2-5; D is undetermined. Germline assignment: CDR1 DFQATT and CDR2 SNEGSKA (reference sequence). The germline V and J ends were trimmed by 4 bases and 5 bases, with 5 bases remaining between them. The CDR3 length is 10 residues. The CDR3 reads CSATEETQYF. In nucleotides, the CDR3 is TGCAGTGCTACCGAGGAGACCCAGTACTTC.

This chain uses TRBV6-5 with TRBJ2-7, with a tentative D call TRBD1 (5 bases). Germline CDR1 reads MNHEY; CDR2 reads SVGAGI. Trimming stripped 0 bases from V and 6 bases from J, with 9 bases between. This CDR3 comprises 13 residues. This CDR3 reads CASSYSIRGEQYF. For the CDR3, the DNA is TGTGCCAGCAGTTACTCGATTAGGGGCGAGCAGTACTTC.

A single count supports this clone. The chain has TRBV4-3 and TRBJ2-7; D might be TRBD2 (6 bases). The germline CDR1 and CDR2 sequences are LGHNA and YSLEER. This CDR3 region has 16 residues. V gave up 1 base and J gave up 3 bases, with 16 bases separating them. The CDR3 here is CASSQASAGPLYEQYF. For the CDR3, the DNA is TGCGCCAGCAGCCAAGCCTCCGCGGGGCCCCTCTACGAGCAGTACTTC.

The chain has TRBV4-2 and TRBJ2-7; D is perhaps TRBD2 (5 bases). Deletions cut 0 bases from V and 6 bases from J, with 15 bases between. The CDR3 runs to 15 residues. Germline V gene lookup returns CDR1 LGHNA and CDR2 YNFKEQ. In DNA form, the CDR3 reads TGTGCCAGCAGCCAAGAACTAGGAATCAATAGCGAGCAGTACTTC. Protein product: CASSQELGINSEQYF.

V usage is TRBV2 and J usage is TRBJ1-3; D gene uncertain. Looked up from germline, CDR1 is SNHLY and CDR2 is FYNNEI. Trimming removed 8 bases at V and 4 bases at J, with 18 bases between. The CDR3 has 15 amino acids. CDR3 DNA sequence: TGTGCCAGCTGCTTTCTGGGAGCAGAAGGAAACACCATATATTTT. It translates to CASCFLGAEGNTIYF. The entire variable domain, with the rest obtained from reference TRBV2 and TRBJ1-3, is as follows: EPEVTQTPSHQVTQMGQEVILRCVPISNHLYFYWYRQILGQKVEFLVSFYNNEISEKSEIFDDQFSVERPDGSNFTLKIRSTKLEDSAMYFCASCFLGAEGNTIYFGEGSWLTVV.

CDR3 sequence (DNA): TGTGCCAGTAGAGGAGACTACGAGCAGTACTTC. Translating it yields CASRGDYEQYF. The V call is TRBV19, the J call TRBJ2-7, with D unresolved. The length of the CDR3 is 11 residues. The germline V gene encodes CDR1 LNHDA and CDR2 SQIVND (reference sequence). Trimming shortened V by 6 bases and J by 3 bases, and 6 bases separated the two germline ends.

CDR3 DNA sequence: TGTGCCAGCAGCTTGGTTCCAGAAGAGACCCAGTACTTC. Translation gives CASSLVPEETQYF. This chain joins TRBV5-6 and TRBJ2-5; D is unresolved. V was clipped by 0 bases and J by 3 bases, with 6 bases between them. CDR3 length: 13 amino acids. Germline V lookup: CDR1 SGHDT, CDR2 YYEEEE.

The chain is built from TRBV5-1 and TRBJ1-5; 8 positions agree with TRBD1. CDR1 and CDR2 (germline): SGHRS, YFSETQ. With V trimmed by 2 bases and J by 4 bases, 8 bases remained unmatched. The CDR3 runs 16 residues. DNA of the CDR3: TGCGCCAGCAGCTTCGGGACAGGAGGCCTAAATCAGCCCCAGCATTTT. This encodes CASSFGTGGLNQPQHF.

The count of this clone is one. Within the sample, other DNA sequences also encode this same CDR3. The chain combines TRBV6-5 with TRBJ2-1; 9 bases map to TRBD2. V dropped 2 bases and J dropped 6; count of bases not matched to a gene: 5. This CDR3 region has 15 residues. Per the germline V gene, CDR1 is MNHEY and CDR2 is SVGAGI. The CDR3 region is CASSYGLAGFNEQFF. As DNA, the CDR3 is TGTGCCAGCAGTTACGGGCTAGCGGGATTCAATGAGCAGTTCTTC.

This chain links TRBV28 with TRBJ2-7; 7 positions agree with TRBD2. Germline V lookup: CDR1 MDHEN, CDR2 SYDVKM. V gave up 7 bases and J gave up 0 bases; unmatched junction bases: 12. This CDR3 comprises 16 residues. CDR3 sequence: CASTSLLARGSYEQYF. The CDR3 DNA reads as TGTGCCAGCACCTCCCTACTAGCGAGAGGCTCCTACGAGCAGTACTTC.

The chain combines TRBV6-5 with TRBJ2-7; possible D gene TRBD1, 6 bases. V lost 0 bases and J lost 3, with 15 bases in between. This CDR3 has 16 residues. The germline V gene encodes CDR1 MNHEY and CDR2 SVGAGI. The CDR3 here is CASSYSISGTNYEQYF. Written as DNA, the CDR3 is TGTGCCAGCAGTTACTCCATTTCTGGGACAAACTACGAGCAGTACTTC.

The V call is TRBV6-5, the J call TRBJ2-7; D is possibly TRBD1 (5 bases). V shed 0 bases and J shed 4 bases, with 13 bases lying between them. The CDR3 totals 15 residues. CDR1 and CDR2 from the germline V gene are MNHEY and SVGAGI. CDR3 amino acids: CASSYSMGLVYEQYF. CDR3 coding DNA: TGTGCCAGCAGTTACTCGATGGGGCTAGTATACGAGCAGTACTTC.

This chain joins TRBV4-3 and TRBJ1-1, with a possible D match to TRBD1 (6 bases). The V end lost 3 bases, the J end lost 3 bases, and 8 bases lay between the germline ends. Germline CDR1 and CDR2: LGHNA and YSLEER. This CDR3 contains 13 residues. The CDR3 DNA follows: TGCGCCAGCAGCCAGCACAGGGACACTGAAGCTTTCTTT. Amino acid sequence: CASSQHRDTEAFF.

The rearrangement links TRBV27 to TRBJ2-3, with D maybe TRBD1 (6 bases). The CDR3 covers 14 residues. The germline V and J ends were trimmed by 3 bases and 4 bases, with 11 bases remaining between them. Germline V gene lookup returns CDR1 MNHEY and CDR2 SMNVEV (reference sequence). CDR3 sequence reads: CASSFGQGPDTQYF. For the CDR3, the DNA is TGTGCCAGCAGTTTTGGGCAGGGGCCAGATACGCAGTATTTT.

This clone was counted once. The chain joins TRBV29-1 to TRBJ2-7; 9 positions match TRBD2. Germline CDR1 is SQVTM and CDR2 is ANQGSEA. Trimming removed 6 bases from V and 5 bases from J; junction bases left unmatched: 14. The CDR3 length is 15 residues. This chain's CDR3 is CSVLSRGLAFHEQYF. Here the CDR3 DNA reads TGCAGCGTCCTATCGAGGGGACTAGCCTTCCACGAGCAGTACTTC.

The chain is built from TRBV6-5 and TRBJ2-7, with D possibly being TRBD2 (6 bases). This CDR3 is built from 13 residues. The germline V gene has CDR1 MNHEY and CDR2 SVGAGI. With 10 bases removed from V and 2 bases from J, the gap between germline ends came to 15 bases. Written as DNA, the CDR3 is TGTGCCACCCGGCATAGCGGAACCTACGAGCAGTACTTC. The encoded protein is CATRHSGTYEQYF.

CDR3 protein: CAISPSGTEAFF. The CDR3 nucleotides read TGTGCCATCAGTCCCTCAGGTACTGAAGCTTTCTTT. The rearrangement uses TRBV10-3 and TRBJ1-1, with no clear D. Trimming cost V 5 bases and J 5 bases, with 9 bases left between them. Germline loops: CDR1 ENHRY, CDR2 SYGVKD. The CDR3 length is 12 residues.

CDR3 residues: CASSVTVDRAGEQFF. The CDR3 nucleotides are TGTGCCAGCAGCGTGACCGTAGACAGGGCAGGCGAGCAGTTCTTC. The rearrangement links TRBV9 to TRBJ2-1; 7 nucleotides line up with TRBD1. Germline V gives CDR1 SGDLS, CDR2 YYNGEE. After removal of 2 bases from V and 10 bases from J, the junction contained 12 bases not matched to a gene. The CDR3 is made up of 15 amino acids.

The rearrangement joins TRBV5-1 to TRBJ1-1; 7 bases line up with TRBD1. V shed 1 base, J shed 4 bases, and the junction held 7 bases outside the gene matches. CDR1 and CDR2 from the germline V gene are SGHRS and YFSETQ. This CDR3 comprises 15 residues. The DNA of the CDR3 is TGCGCCAGCAGCTTGTTAGGGGGCGAGGGCACTGAAGCTTTCTTT. Its protein is CASSLLGGEGTEAFF.

This clone was counted a few times. The gene calls are TRBV5-1 and TRBJ2-1; TRBD2 is a possible D gene (6 bases). The ends were cut back, 2 bases at V and 0 bases at J, with 12 bases in the middle. Germline V lookup: CDR1 SGHRS, CDR2 YFSETQ. This CDR3 has 16 amino acids. The CDR3 nucleotides are TGCGCCAGCAGCTTCGGTAGCGGAAGCTCCTACAATGAGCAGTTCTTC. It yields the protein CASSFGSGSSYNEQFF.

V gene TRBV28 combines with J gene TRBJ2-7; TRBD2 aligns across 9 bases. Germline V gives CDR1 MDHEN, CDR2 SYDVKM. The CDR3 covers 15 residues. Germline trimming cut 5 bases from V and 9 bases from J; bases unmatched to any gene: 14. In DNA, the CDR3 is TGTGCCAGCAGTCCGGGCTATAGCGGGAGATTCGGGCAGTACTTC. This sequence encodes CASSPGYSGRFGQYF. Drawing the rest from reference TRBV28 and TRBJ2-7, the complete variable domain is DVKVTQSSRYLVKRTGEKVFLECVQDMDHENMFWYRQDPGLGLRLIYFSYDVKMKEKGDIPEGYSVSREKKERFSLILESASTNQTSMYLCASSPGYSGRFGQYFGPGTRLTVT.

The chain combines TRBV29-1 with TRBJ2-7; 7 nucleotides match TRBD1. CDR1 and CDR2 from the germline V gene are SQVTM and ANQGSEA. This CDR3 spans 12 amino acids. The V and J ends lost 4 bases and 3 bases, in that order; junction bases with no gene match: 3. The CDR3 DNA reads as TGCAGCGTTGGGGACAGTTACTACGAGCAGTACTTC. This codes for CSVGDSYYEQYF.